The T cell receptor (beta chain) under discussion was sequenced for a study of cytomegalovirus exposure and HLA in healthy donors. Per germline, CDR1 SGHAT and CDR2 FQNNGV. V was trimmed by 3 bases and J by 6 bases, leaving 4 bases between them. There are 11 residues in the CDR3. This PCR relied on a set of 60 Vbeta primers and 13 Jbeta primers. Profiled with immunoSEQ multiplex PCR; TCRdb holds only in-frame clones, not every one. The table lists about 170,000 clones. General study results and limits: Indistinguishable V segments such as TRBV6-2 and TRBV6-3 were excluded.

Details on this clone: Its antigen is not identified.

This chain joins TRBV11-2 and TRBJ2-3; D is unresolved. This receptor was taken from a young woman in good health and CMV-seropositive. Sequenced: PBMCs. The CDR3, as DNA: TGTGCCAGCAGCTTCCCGGATACGCAGTATTTT. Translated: CASSFPDTQYF.